The present TCR beta chain was sequenced within a study of T-cell memory formation after mild COVID-19. Study-level results: Contracting CD4+ clones lay largely in CM and EM, with CD8+ ones residing in EMRA. The authors did not confirm SARS-CoV-2 specificity of second-wave clones peaking day 37.

In TCRdb, the 5' RACE reads were re-called with MiXCR into one record per CDR3 protein. The table records under 250,000 distinct CDR3 sequences, 9% to 10% of them present only once. Trimming shortened V by 5 bases and J by 8 bases, and 18 bases separated the two germline ends. The germline V gene encodes CDR1 SEHNR and CDR2 FQNEAQ (reference sequence). This CDR3 is 15 amino acids long. As to this clonotype: Its matching antigen is unknown.

The chain uses TRBV7-9 and TRBJ1-4, with D hard to call. The clonotype comes from a man between 18 and 35 years old who had mild COVID-19 (a few samples of this study predate the infection). Cell type and time point are not known. The sequenced sample was PBMCs or a T cell subset sorted from them (not recorded which). CDR3 nucleotides: TGTGCCAGCAGCCCCGTCCTCTTGAAGGGCGAAAAACTGTTTTTT. It is translated as CASSPVLLKGEKLFF.